This TCR beta chain emerged from a study of blood T cell repertoires in COVID-19. Study summary: The study drew acute and convalescent COVID-19 samples from the United States, Italy and Spain.

Original methodology: The assay estimated nucleated cells by amplifying reference gene primers. Measured with immunoSEQ multiplex PCR; TCRdb has only the in-frame clones, and not every one. That table is the source of V, J and clone size, and D and trimming were worked out from the DNA. This sample has around 200,000 clones, with approximately 83% found just once. The CDR3 has 15 amino acids. Germline lookup yields CDR1 SGHVS and CDR2 FNYEAQ. Trimming at V came to 2 bases and at J to 9 bases, leaving 8 bases not matched to a gene. V usage is TRBV7-6 and J usage is TRBJ2-1, with TRBD2 identical over 9 bases. This clonotype was sampled from a woman between 35 and 50 years old with active or convalescent COVID-19. Material for sequencing was peripheral blood. Written as DNA, the CDR3 is TGTGCCAGCAGCTTAAAGGCGGGGGGGCCGGGTGAGCAGTTCTTC. Translated, it gives CASSLKAGGPGEQFF.